Here is one T cell receptor beta chain with its context. Antigen: not known. RNA transcripts were the template, and TCR beta CDR3 regions were amplified from them. Investigators did first-round RT-PCR with HTBI primers, then second-round multiplex PCR. TCRdb re-analysed the multiplex PCR reads in MiXCR, keeping a single row per CDR3 protein. Counted here are 200,000 to 300,000 distinct CDR3 sequences, less than 55% occurring once; the ten biggest clones make up about half. These data belong to a study of Graves' ophthalmopathy and Graves' hyperthyroidism. Study findings and constraints: Distinction of ophthalmopathy from stable hyperthyroidism by a 13-signature model reached roughly 88% sensitivity and 81.08% specificity.

Losses at the gene ends were 3 bases for V and 3 bases for J; bases not matched to a gene: 5. There are 17 residues in the CDR3. CDR1 KGHDR and CDR2 SFDVKD come from the germline V gene. The sample comprised peripheral blood. The receptor was derived from an adult man with Graves' ophthalmopathy. The V call is TRBV24-1, the J call TRBJ2-3, with 13 bases identical to TRBD2. The CDR3 loop reads CATSDAGTSGKTDTQYF. CDR3 bases: TGTGCCACCAGTGATGCCGGGACTAGCGGGAAGACAGATACGCAGTATTTT.